Sequencing of this TCR beta chain was carried out in a study of post-analysis software for immune sequencing data (dated by TCRdb to 2015 to 2017). For the study in its entirety: Disease courses on record covered relapsing-remitting, secondary progressive and progressive-relapsing multiple sclerosis, though some patients had no subtype annotation. A subset of samples was prepared in parallel using single-end sample barcoding, then pooled and co-amplified after Illumina adapter ligation. The patient repertoires were set against eleven to twelve previously published healthy control repertoires from donors whose ages ranged from 6 to 25 years.

Paper-wide results and their limitations: Direct clustering with F measure showed strong co-clustering of samples prepared in the same batch, prompting a batch-effect correction. Significantly higher frequencies in patients than in controls were found for five or six TRBV segments, including TRBV5-6, TRBV5-1 and TRBV20-1. Compared with controls, multiple sclerosis patients had significantly lower normalized Chao1 diversity, a finding suggesting substantial peripheral T-cell clonal expansion. The multiple sclerosis patient group was slightly younger than the control group.

V is pared back by 8 bases and J by 3 bases, with 13 bases lying between the germline termini. From the cysteine up to the phenylalanine, the CDR3 has a length of 12 residues. Only the CDR3 portion is preserved as DNA: 36 bases, with reading frame beginning at the first base. Taken from the germline V gene, the CDR1 and CDR2 loops are SQVTM and ANQGSEA. This clonotype was seen only a few times. Its specific antigen is unknown. Nothing much larger sits one base from this clone, and base qualities are not available. To demonstrate the VDJtools post-analysis software, the study profiled TCR beta repertoires from the peripheral blood of about 13 young patients with multiple sclerosis. Multiple sclerosis patients were children and adolescents aged about 6 to 15 years. Libraries were built with PCR. The sequencing machine was an Illumina HiSeq 2500. Unique molecular identifiers were incorporated into TCR beta cDNA libraries to reduce PCR and sequencing biases. Per 1 to 10 million input T cells, approximately 500,000 cDNA molecules were obtained, such that each molecule approximated one T cell. The patient libraries were prepared and sequenced using the same protocol as the earlier healthy control dataset. Within a given batch, samples were prepared together, multiplexed and sequenced on the same HiSeq lane. The paper's processing steps were these. Raw barcoded reads were processed with MIGEC, and single-read molecular identifier groups were discarded before consensus assembly and CDR3 extraction. VDJtools was used for post-analysis of the clonotype tables, and diversity was normalized by down-sampling every dataset to the size of the smallest sample. Repertoire overlap clustering matched CDR3 amino acid but not nucleotide sequences to correct batch-related cross-sample contamination. Starting from the raw public reads, TCRdb applied fastp trimming at Q25, assembled clones with MiXCR and retained in-frame beta chains. When rows share a CDR3 protein, they turn into one entry using the most common DNA and genes. The V and J calls, along with clone size, are taken from TCRdb and not from the paper's own processing. A total of roughly 600,000 distinct CDR3 sequences appear in this sample, around 44% of them only once. The ten largest clones take up under 2% of the sample.

The chain links TRBV29-1 with TRBJ1-2, with no confident D gene call. Sequencing was performed on blood. This clonotype originated in a girl aged 10-17 years with multiple sclerosis. This receptor has the CDR3 CSSQQPDYGYTF. The DNA is TGCAGCTCCCAGCAACCCGACTATGGCTACACCTTC.